The next 20 T cell receptor beta chains were all read from a single sample in a study of T cell clonotyping in hematopoietic cell transplantation. Sequenced by immunoSEQ multiplex PCR; TCRdb stores in-frame clones only, minus some. In the table there are about 9,400 clones, 60% to 80% of which are singletons. The sample consisted of PBMCs, taken 180 days after allogeneic stem cell transplant. The receptors here all came from a male patient between 40 and 50 years old who had an allogeneic stem cell transplant from a related donor, so the T cells may come from the graft donor. Some clones in this sample may be carry-over from other donors' samples.

The gene calls are TRBV5-4 and TRBJ1-1, with a possible D match to TRBD1 (5 bases). CDR3 length: 15 residues. CDR1 is SGHNT, CDR2 YYREEE, per germline (reference sequence). With 0 bases removed from V and 0 bases from J, the gap between germline ends came to 9 bases. The CDR3 DNA sequence: TGTGCCAGCAGCTTGGGTGAGACAGTGAACACTGAAGCTTTCTTT. Amino acids: CASSLGETVNTEAFF. The entire variable domain, with the rest obtained from reference TRBV5-4 and TRBJ1-1, is as follows: ETGVTQSPTHLIKTRGQQVTLRCSSQSGHNTVSWYQQALGQGPQFIFQYYREEENGRGNFPPRFSGLQFPNYSSELNVNALELDDSALYLCASSLGETVNTEAFFGQGTRLTVV.

This sequence joins TRBV4-3 and TRBJ2-4; tentative D call: TRBD2 (6 bases). Trimming stripped 0 bases from V and 3 bases from J, with 12 bases between. Germline CDR1 reads LGHNA; CDR2 reads YSLEER. The CDR3 is 16 residues long. The CDR3 nucleotides read TGCGCCAGCAGCCAAGACATCTCGGGGGTCAAAAACATTCAGTACTTC. This translates into CASSQDISGVKNIQYF.

The rearrangement joins TRBV30 to TRBJ1-5; TRBD1 agrees at 8 bases. The CDR3 is 18 residues long. The ends lost 0 bases at V and 0 bases at J; junction bases unmatched: 10. Germline V lookup: CDR1 GTSNPN, CDR2 SVGIG (reference sequence). This chain's CDR3 is CAWSVRDRNIYSNQPQHF. The CDR3 DNA is TGTGCCTGGAGTGTCCGGGACAGGAACATTTATAGCAATCAGCCCCAGCATTTT.

The chain joins TRBV11-3 to TRBJ2-2, with 8 nucleotides matching TRBD1. With 1 base clipped from V and 7 bases from J, the junction kept 2 bases outside the gene matches. CDR3 length equals 14 residues. Germline CDR1 reads SGHNT; CDR2 reads YENEEA. Written as DNA, the CDR3 is TGTGCCAGCAGCTTAGCAGGGGGCATCGGGGAGCTGTTTTTT. This codes for CASSLAGGIGELFF.

The gene calls are TRBV27 and TRBJ2-7; possible D gene TRBD2, 6 bases. The CDR3 has 14 amino acids. V gave up 2 bases and J gave up 8 bases, with 16 bases separating them. Germline CDR1 and CDR2: MNHEY and SMNVEV (reference sequence). This CDR3 reads CASSLTGGPGQQYF. CDR3 nucleotides: TGTGCCAGCAGTTTAACCGGGGGACCCGGGCAGCAGTACTTC.

This chain links TRBV5-1 with TRBJ2-7, with 7 positions matching TRBD1. V lost 4 bases, J lost 2 bases, and 3 bases stayed unmatched. The CDR3 runs 13 residues. Per the germline V gene, CDR1 is SGHRS and CDR2 is YFSETQ. The CDR3 sequence: CASSPDRAYEQYF. In DNA form, the CDR3 reads TGCGCCAGCAGCCCCGACAGGGCCTACGAGCAGTACTTC.

The DNA for the CDR3 is TGTGCCAGCAGGAAGCGGGGGGGAAACACCGGGGAGCTGTTTTTT. The encoded protein is CASRKRGGNTGELFF. This rearrangement joins TRBV7-2 to TRBJ2-2; the match to TRBD2 covers 10 bases. The CDR3 spans 15 residues. Germline V gene lookup returns CDR1 SGHTA and CDR2 FQGNSA. Germline trimming cut 6 bases from V and 2 bases from J; bases unmatched to any gene: 3.

This chain uses TRBV11-2 with TRBJ1-1, with D unresolved. The CDR3 spans 13 residues. Germline CDR1 reads SGHAT; CDR2 reads FQNNGV. Between the trimmed V and J ends, which lost 5 bases and 4 bases, there was a span of 11 bases. The CDR3, as DNA: TGTGCCAGCAGCGTAGGAGGATTCACTGAAGCTTTCTTT. Translated: CASSVGGFTEAFF.

The V and J genes are TRBV12-5 and TRBJ1-2; no reliable D call. Germline CDR1 reads LGHNT; CDR2 reads FRNRAP. The V and J ends lost 3 bases and 2 bases respectively, with 7 bases between them. The length of the CDR3 is 13 residues. The CDR3, as DNA: TGTGCTAGTGGTTTCTGGGGAAACTATGGCTACACCTTC. The encoded protein is CASGFWGNYGYTF.

The J gene is TRBJ2-7, the V gene TRBV10-3, with D perhaps matching TRBD1 (6 bases). CDR3 length: 12 residues. Germline lookup yields CDR1 ENHRY and CDR2 SYGVKD. V was trimmed by 10 bases and J by 0 bases, leaving 10 bases between them. CDR3 bases: TGTGCCACGAGACAGGTCTCCTACGAGCAGTACTTC. Translated: CATRQVSYEQYF.

The rearrangement uses TRBV9 and TRBJ2-7, with 9 bases fitting TRBD1. Looked up from germline, CDR1 is SGDLS and CDR2 is YYNGEE. Germline trimming cut 0 bases from V and 3 bases from J; bases unmatched to any gene: 4. There are 15 residues in the CDR3. Here the CDR3 DNA reads TGTGCCAGCAGCGTAGCCCCGGGACAGGGCTACGAGCAGTACTTC. Translating it yields CASSVAPGQGYEQYF.

In its sample, this clone was seen once. The chain is built from TRBV7-2 and TRBJ1-1; D remains unclear. Per germline, CDR1 SGHTA and CDR2 FQGNSA. The CDR3 totals 13 residues. V was shortened by 3 bases and J by 4 bases, with 9 bases between the two germline ends. As DNA, the CDR3 is TGTGCCAGCAGCTTCGGGCCGACCACTGAAGCTTTCTTT. This encodes CASSFGPTTEAFF.

This chain uses TRBV12-2 with TRBJ1-2. TRBV12-2 is a listed pseudogene. The CDR3 contains 17 residues. In DNA, the CDR3 is TGTGCAAGTCGCTTTCATCTCGGGACCCTTAGGAACTATGGCTACACCTTC. Its translation is CASRFHLGTLRNYGYTF.

The chain has TRBV5-1 and TRBJ2-2, with TRBD2 as a possible D gene (6 bases). CDR1 is SGHRS, CDR2 YFSETQ, per germline. This CDR3 contains 16 residues. The V and J ends lost 3 bases and 3 bases respectively, with 15 bases between them. CDR3 sequence: CASSYRLVIDTGELFF. The DNA of the CDR3 is TGCGCCAGCAGCTACAGACTAGTGATCGACACCGGGGAGCTGTTTTTT.

The chain combines TRBV7-8 with TRBJ2-3, with 13 bases identical to TRBD2. With 5 bases clipped from V and 6 bases from J, the junction kept 8 bases outside the gene matches. The CDR3 contains 16 residues. Germline V lookup: CDR1 SGHVS, CDR2 FQNEAQ. CDR3: CASSARTSGGSDTQYF. The CDR3 nucleotides read TGTGCCAGCAGCGCCCGGACTAGCGGGGGCTCGGATACGCAGTATTTT.

The chain joins TRBV5-6 to TRBJ2-4; D might be TRBD2 (6 bases). The CDR3 loop spans 15 amino acids. Germline V lookup: CDR1 SGHDT, CDR2 YYEEEE. With 2 bases removed from V and 0 bases from J, the gap between germline ends came to 9 bases. This CDR3 reads CASSFGGIAKNIQYF. In nucleotides, the CDR3 is TGTGCCAGCAGCTTTGGGGGGATAGCCAAAAACATTCAGTACTTC.

This clone is medium-sized within its sample. The chain combines TRBV5-1 with TRBJ2-7; D is perhaps TRBD2 (5 bases). V lost 0 bases and J 3 bases, leaving 13 bases between the germline ends. This CDR3 is built from 15 residues. Germline CDR1 and CDR2: SGHRS and YFSETQ. In DNA form, the CDR3 reads TGCGCCAGCAGCTTGGCCCTCTACGGGAACTACGAGCAGTACTTC. Encoded protein: CASSLALYGNYEQYF.

The rearrangement links TRBV5-1 to TRBJ2-3; 14 bases map to TRBD2. The germline gives CDR1 SGHRS, CDR2 YFSETQ. The CDR3 extends over 17 amino acids. Trimming took 3 bases from V and 4 from J; bases not matched to a gene: 7. Written as DNA, the CDR3 is TGCGCCAGCAGCTCAGGGACTAGCGGGAGCGGGGCAGATACGCAGTATTTT. It is translated as CASSSGTSGSGADTQYF.

V gene TRBV15 combines with J gene TRBJ1-4; no clear D. The germline gives CDR1 LNHNV, CDR2 YYDKDF (reference sequence). The CDR3 contains 15 residues. Trimming cost V 0 bases and J 8 bases, with 13 bases left between them. CDR3 nucleotides: TGTGCCACCAGCAGAGATCCCAGCCGGTACGAAAAACTGTTTTTT. Protein product: CATSRDPSRYEKLFF.

The rearrangement uses TRBV6-5 and TRBJ1-2, with D perhaps matching TRBD1 (5 bases). The CDR3 is made up of 16 amino acids. The V end lost 3 bases, the J end lost 0 bases, and 14 bases lay between the germline ends. Germline V gene sequence: CDR1 MNHEY, CDR2 SVGAGI. The CDR3 DNA follows: TGTGCCAGCAGTTATTTGGGGCCTAATTCTAACTATGGCTACACCTTC. It yields the protein CASSYLGPNSNYGYTF.